The following is a TCR beta chain sequence with its context. This entry is derived from a study of blood T cell repertoires in COVID-19. Study information: The origin of the acute and convalescent COVID-19 samples was the United States, Italy and Spain. Nucleic acid was either cDNA or gDNA, and it came from T cells, B-cell-depleted T cells, or PBMCs.

Per the original methods: Amplified reference gene primers provided the basis for estimating nucleated cell counts. Data came from immunoSEQ multiplex PCR; TCRdb stores just in-frame clones and leaves some out. The DNA was the basis for D and trimming; V, J and clone size are from that table. The table lists some 82,000 clones, approximately 81% of them singletons. The CDR3 loop spans 17 amino acids. The V gene lost 1 base and the J gene lost 5 bases, with 18 bases spanning the gap. Per germline, CDR1 SNHLY and CDR2 FYNNEI. Input material: peripheral blood. The rearrangement uses TRBV2 and TRBJ2-1, with no clear D. The receptor comes from a man older than 75 with acute or convalescent COVID-19. Written as DNA, the CDR3 is TGTGCCAGCAGTGAAGGGAGTACGGTCCTAAAAAACAATGAGCAGTTCTTC. It specifies CASSEGSTVLKNNEQFF.